This T cell receptor (beta chain) was sequenced for a study of T cell responses to AZD1222 COVID-19 vaccine listed by TCRdb under 2021. Describing the broader study: AZD1222 recipients whose second dose came at about 4 weeks and those whose second dose came at about 12 weeks were combined into one group, since spike-specific TCR depth and breadth did not differ between the two schedules. TCR sequencing was performed for 230 to 250 trial participants, of whom about 200 were given two doses of AZD1222 and around 26 were given two doses of MenACWY control vaccine. Enrollment into the trials was organized by age into subgroups of 18-55, 56-69 and 70-plus years, and those subgroups contained roughly 140, 27 and 60 TCR-sequenced participants, respectively.

The CDR3 regions of human TCRbeta chains were analyzed by immunosequencing. In the authors' own workflow: TCRs in the repertoires were matched against a reference library of SARS-CoV-2-specific TCRs that had been generated with the MIRA antigen-specificity platform. Breadth was defined as the fraction of unique TCRs that were SARS-CoV-2-associated. Depth was defined as the fraction of total T cells that were SARS-CoV-2-associated. Each spike-specific TCR was assigned to its reactive spike region and to a CD4 or CD8 class using the MIRA data. Log10-transformed breadth and depth values were compared by one-way ANOVA with Sidak's multiple comparisons tests. TCRdb mirrors the immuneACCESS table, restricted to in-frame sequences. Some clones are absent from its copies; in checked studies, under half trace to an unresolved V gene, and the reason for the others is unknown. Clone size and the V and J calls come from that table; the DNA yielded D and trimming. Counted in this sample were tens of thousands of clones; around 86% of them appeared once. The leading ten clones occupy 5.5% to 7% of the sample.

CDR1 and CDR2, looked up from the germline V gene, are MGHRA and YSYEKL. Including the terminal cysteine and phenylalanine, the CDR3 comprises 15 residues. Left in the record is the CDR3 DNA by itself, 45 bases read in frame from the first base. V and J lose 0 bases and 7 bases, and a span of 13 bases separates them. The sample holds one count of this clone. Its antigen is unknown. No base qualities exist here, and no much larger clone lies one base off it. In the same sample, other DNA sequences code for this CDR3. The sample's time point label, in plain terms: baseline before first vaccination. The vaccinee samples were drawn from two UK trials, COV001 and COV002, one of which was a single-blind randomized controlled phase 2/3 trial testing AZD1222 (ChAdOx1 nCoV-19) in healthy adults. For TCRbeta chain sequencing, PBMC samples from trial participants were taken at day 0 and at day 28 after the second dose.

Study-wide findings and limitations: Conclusions about previously exposed vaccinees are limited, since just five or six AZD1222 recipients were seropositive for SARS-CoV-2 at baseline. The 56-69-year group was small, and its depth increase did not reach significance, likely because of low power. Participants were mostly white British, with more females than males. The authors suggested clonal diversity may have been underestimated. Because no day 14 peak-response samples were available, repertoires were characterized only after the peak T cell response. The vaccine-associated CD4 TCRs covered the entire spike protein, and the dominant responses fell in regions 160-218 and 743-854. Reportedly, almost half of the unique spike-specific TCRs recognized epitopes lying outside the regions that are mutated in the B.1.351 and B.1.1.7 variants. After two AZD1222 doses, spike-specific TCR breadth and depth were significantly higher than at day 0 and than in MenACWY recipients.

The chain employs TRBV4-1 and TRBJ1-5, and TRBD1 may be the D gene, going by 5 matching bases. This TCR was sampled from an adult in good health. This sample comprised peripheral blood, obtained on day 0 of AZD1222 vaccination. The DNA sequence follows: TGCGCCAGCAGCCAAGACGAAGGGGTAAGACAGCCCCAGCATTTT. Translated, this is CASSQDEGVRQPQHF.